One sample yielded the 26 T cell receptor beta chains listed below, sequenced in a study of T cell repertoires in cytomegalovirus infection. TCRdb ran MiXCR on the reads and lists one entry per CDR3 protein. The data hold approximately 250,000 distinct CDR3 sequences, with about 12% observed a single time. Sequences were obtained from PBMCs. The receptors derive from a human donor in good health (CMV status not recorded). Some clones in this sample may be carry-over from other donors' samples.

This clonotype was observed many times. J is TRBJ2-5 and V is TRBV28; 9 nucleotides match TRBD1. Losses at the gene ends were 5 bases for V and 4 bases for J; bases not matched to a gene: 8. CDR1 is MDHEN, CDR2 SYDVKM, per germline. This CDR3 contains 15 residues. CDR3 sequence (DNA): TGTGCCAGCAGTACAACAGGGGGCGCATTAGAGACCCAGTACTTC. Protein sequence: CASSTTGGALETQYF.

This clonotype was counted many times. This chain links TRBV27 with TRBJ2-7; 7 bases match TRBD2. Germline CDR1 MNHEY, CDR2 SMNVEV (reference sequence). This CDR3 has 15 residues. After removal of 2 bases from V and 4 bases from J, the junction contained 8 bases not matched to a gene. The CDR3 region is CASSLGYGGSYEQYF. The CDR3 nucleotides read TGTGCCAGCAGTTTAGGATACGGCGGGAGTTACGAGCAGTACTTC.

This clonotype was recorded at least ten times. The chain uses TRBV7-2 and TRBJ1-2; no firm D call. CDR3 length equals 13 residues. V was clipped by 0 bases and J by 4 bases, with 6 bases between them. Germline V CDR1 and CDR2: SGHTA, FQGNSA. This CDR3 reads CASSLALSYGYTF. The CDR3 nucleotides are TGTGCCAGCAGCTTAGCATTAAGCTATGGCTACACCTTC.

In its sample, this clonotype was seen many times. J is TRBJ1-1 and V is TRBV7-2; 11 bases are a match to TRBD1. Germline V gene data show CDR1 as SGHTA and CDR2 as FQGNSA. The CDR3 is 13 residues long. Trimming at V came to 10 bases and at J to 7 bases, leaving 8 bases not matched to a gene. The CDR3 region has the DNA TGTGCCACTTCGGACAGGGGGCTTGGTGAAGCTTTCTTT. Translation gives CATSDRGLGEAFF.

This clonotype was seen a handful of times. V is TRBV11-2 and J is TRBJ2-3; a weak D match, TRBD2 (6 bases). V lost 4 bases to trimming and J lost 8 bases, with 10 bases between them. Germline values: CDR1 SGHAT, CDR2 FQNNGV. The CDR3 consists of 12 residues. The CDR3 region is CASSSDGGTQYF. The CDR3 nucleotides are TGTGCCAGCAGCTCAGACGGGGGTACGCAGTATTTT. Filled out from reference TRBV11-2 and TRBJ2-3, the complete variable domain reads EAGVAQSPRYKIIEKRQSVAFWCNPISGHATLYWYQQILGQGPKLLIQFQNNGVVDDSQLPKDRFSAERLKGVDSTLKIQPAKLEDSAVYLCASSSDGGTQYFGPGTRLTVL.

This clonotype was seen a few times. This rearrangement joins TRBV5-1 to TRBJ2-7; perhaps TRBD1 as D (5 bases). The CDR3 totals 14 residues. V lost 6 bases and J lost 3, with 16 bases in between. Per germline, CDR1 SGHRS and CDR2 YFSETQ. CDR3 DNA: TGCGCCAGCACCCAGGGTCAAAAAGGCTACGAGCAGTACTTC. Translation: CASTQGQKGYEQYF. The full variable domain, completed using reference TRBV5-1 and TRBJ2-7, is KAGVTQTPRYLIKTRGQQVTLSCSPISGHRSVSWYQQTPGQGLQFLFEYFSETQRNKGNFPGRFSGRQFSNSRSEMNVSTLELGDSALYLCASTQGQKGYEQYFGPGTRLTVT.

This clonotype was seen at least ten times. The chain recombines TRBV20-1 with TRBJ2-4, with TRBD2 matching 8 bases. Germline CDR1 is DFQATT and CDR2 is SNEGSKA (reference sequence). This CDR3 has 13 amino acids. Unmatched junction bases numbered 0, after V lost 3 bases and J lost 2 bases. The CDR3 spells CSASSGTKNIQYF. CDR3 bases: TGCAGTGCTAGTAGCGGGACCAAAAACATTCAGTACTTC.

In its sample, this clonotype was seen many times. The chain combines TRBV6-1 with TRBJ2-4; TRBD1 matches at 9 bases. Germline CDR1 is MNHNS and CDR2 is SASEGT. The trim removed 6 bases at V and 9 bases at J, leaving 9 bases unmatched. This CDR3 spans 14 amino acids. CDR3 amino acids: CASSPPGTGSIQYF. As DNA, the CDR3 is TGTGCCAGCAGCCCCCCCGGGACAGGGTCCATTCAGTACTTC.

Only a few counts were recorded for this clonotype. This may be a read error, as it is one base from a much larger clone. This chain connects TRBV7-2 to TRBJ1-2; D perhaps matches TRBD1 (6 bases). This CDR3 spans 18 amino acids. CDR1 is SGHTA and CDR2 is FQGNSA in the germline V gene. Between the trimmed V and J ends, which lost 4 bases and 7 bases, there was a span of 28 bases. This CDR3 is CASSSATGSRSFLAGYTF. The CDR3 DNA sequence: TGTGCCAGCAGCTCAGCGACAGGCAGCCGATCTTTCCTCGCTGGCTACACCTTC.

This clonotype was counted between two and nine times. This chain connects TRBV7-9 to TRBJ1-5; D gene ambiguous. Deletions cut 4 bases from V and 5 bases from J, with 9 bases between. Germline CDR1 is SEHNR and CDR2 is FQNEAQ (reference sequence). This CDR3 comprises 13 residues. The CDR3 is CASSSVRDQPQHF. For the CDR3, the DNA is TGTGCCAGCAGCTCTGTACGGGATCAGCCCCAGCATTTT. Looking up the rest from reference TRBV7-9 and TRBJ1-5 gives the full variable domain: DTGVSQNPRHKITKRGQNVTFRCDPISEHNRLYWYRQTLGQGPEFLTYFQNEAQLEKSRLLSDRFSAERPKGSFSTLEIQRTEQGDSAMYLCASSSVRDQPQHFGDGTRLSIL.

This clonotype was counted a few times. This chain links TRBV7-2 with TRBJ2-7; 8 bases are shared with TRBD2. The CDR3 is 14 amino acids. Germline V gives CDR1 SGHTA, CDR2 FQGNSA. Trimming cost V 4 bases and J 3 bases; bases outside gene matches: 5. CDR3 sequence reads: CASSSQRGLYEQYF. The CDR3 coding sequence is TGTGCCAGCAGCTCCCAGCGGGGGCTCTACGAGCAGTACTTC.

Ten or more counts support this clonotype. The chain uses TRBV19 and TRBJ1-1, with 9 positions matching TRBD1. The trim removed 6 bases at V and 5 bases at J, leaving 13 bases unmatched. The CDR3 spans 16 residues. Per the germline V gene, CDR1 is LNHDA and CDR2 is SQIVND (reference sequence). CDR3 in amino acids: CASSLTGGRSRTEAFF. The DNA of the CDR3 is TGTGCCAGTAGCCTCACAGGGGGCAGGTCGAGGACTGAAGCTTTCTTT.

The CDR3 coding sequence is TGTGCCAGCAGCCCAGGGGCTTCACCCCTCCACTTT. This gives the protein CASSPGASPLHF. This rearrangement joins TRBV4-2 to TRBJ1-6, with D possibly matching TRBD1 (6 bases). The V end was cut by 4 bases, the J end by 9 bases, with 7 bases between. The V gene's germline CDR1 is LGHNA and CDR2 YNFKEQ. The CDR3 has 12 residues.

This clonotype was counted ten times or more. The chain recombines TRBV7-2 with TRBJ1-1, with 7 bases that match TRBD1. CDR3 size: 14 residues. Trimming cost V 3 bases and J 4 bases; bases outside gene matches: 5. Per germline, CDR1 SGHTA and CDR2 FQGNSA. DNA for the CDR3: TGTGCCAGCAGCTTCGACAGGGCAGGCACTGAAGCTTTCTTT. It encodes CASSFDRAGTEAFF. The full variable domain, with the rest looked up from reference TRBV7-2 and TRBJ1-1, is GAGVSQSPSNKVTEKGKDVELRCDPISGHTALYWYRQSLGQGLEFLIYFQGNSAPDKSGLPSDRFSAERTGGSVSTLTIQRTQQEDSAVYLCASSFDRAGTEAFFGQGTRLTVV.

The rearrangement uses TRBV7-3 and TRBJ2-2; 10 positions match TRBD1. CDR3 size: 17 residues. CDR1 SGHTA and CDR2 FQGTGA come from the germline V gene. The V segment lost 4 bases and the J segment 6 bases; nucleotides outside the gene matches: 11. The chain's CDR3 is CASSSPRGTGDPGELFF. The CDR3 DNA sequence: TGTGCCAGCAGCTCTCCCCGCGGGACAGGGGACCCCGGGGAGCTGTTTTTT.

The chain combines TRBV29-1 with TRBJ2-5; 10 bases line up with TRBD1. CDR3 length: 12 amino acids. The germline gives CDR1 SQVTM, CDR2 ANQGSEA. V shed 7 bases and J 4 bases; nucleotides not matched to a gene: 3. The CDR3 DNA reads TGCAGCGCGGGACAGGGGAGAGAGACCCAGTACTTC. Translation: CSAGQGRETQYF.

This clonotype was seen only a few times. This chain joins TRBV29-1 and TRBJ1-5; D remains unclear. The length of the CDR3 is 13 residues. CDR1 and CDR2 (germline): SQVTM, ANQGSEA. V was clipped by 6 bases and J by 0 bases, with 9 bases between them. CDR3 in amino acids: CSVCLDSNQPQHF. The CDR3, as DNA: TGCAGCGTATGCCTGGATAGCAATCAGCCCCAGCATTTT.

This clonotype was counted ten times or more. The chain has TRBV2 and TRBJ2-1, with 9 bases fitting TRBD2. The CDR3 contains 13 residues. Germline V gene data show CDR1 as SNHLY and CDR2 as FYNNEI. Unmatched junction bases numbered 6, after V lost 8 bases and J lost 7 bases. CDR3 loop: CASPTSGRNEQFF. In nucleotides, the CDR3 is TGTGCCAGCCCAACCAGCGGGAGGAATGAGCAGTTCTTC.

This clonotype was recorded many times. The chain carries TRBV7-2 and TRBJ2-7, with D possibly matching TRBD1 (6 bases). Germline-derived CDR1 and CDR2 are SGHTA and FQGNSA. The CDR3 contains 12 residues. Trimming shortened V by 8 bases and J by 1 base, and 9 bases separated the two germline ends. DNA of the CDR3: TGTGCCAGCGGGACAAGTTCCTACGAGCAGTACTTC. It is translated as CASGTSSYEQYF.

Concerning this clonotype itself: At one of its ends the junction is not consistent with the germline gene, which may arise from a read error. The V call is TRBV23-1, the J call TRBJ2-7, with D maybe TRBD1 (5 bases). TRBV23-1 is flagged as an ORF with uncertain function. The CDR3 sequence is 12 residues long. Here the CDR3 reads CASRQTVVEQYF. CDR3 coding DNA: TGCGCCAGCCGTCAGACAGTGGTCGAGCAGTACTTC.

This clonotype was counted between two and nine times. The rearrangement uses TRBV11-2 and TRBJ2-3, with D tentatively TRBD2 (5 bases). The CDR3 sequence is 14 residues long. Deletions cut 5 bases from V and 0 bases from J, with 9 bases between. The germline gives CDR1 SGHAT, CDR2 FQNNGV. In nucleotides, the CDR3 is TGTGCCAGCAGCGGGGAGACTAGCACAGATACGCAGTATTTT. Its protein product is CASSGETSTDTQYF.

This clonotype was seen more than once but under ten times. This sequence joins TRBV5-1 and TRBJ1-1; D unclear. This CDR3 has 17 residues. In germline, CDR1 is SGHRS, CDR2 YFSETQ. With 5 bases removed from V and 5 bases from J, the gap between germline ends came to 25 bases. The CDR3 DNA follows: TGCGCCAGCAGGTCTCACCCCCAAAGTCGGCTGGATACTGAAGCTTTCTTT. This encodes CASRSHPQSRLDTEAFF.

This clonotype was picked up a small number of times. The V and J genes are TRBV5-6 and TRBJ1-1, with 7 bases aligning to TRBD1. Germline loops: CDR1 SGHDT, CDR2 YYEEEE. This CDR3 is built from 16 residues. After removal of 6 bases from V and 0 bases from J, the junction contained 11 bases not matched to a gene. In DNA form, the CDR3 reads TGTGCCAGCACCCCAGGACAGGCACTTCTGAACACTGAAGCTTTCTTT. This codes for CASTPGQALLNTEAFF.

This clonotype was seen at least ten times. The V call is TRBV7-2, the J call TRBJ1-4; the match to TRBD1 covers 9 bases. This CDR3 spans 16 amino acids. The V and J ends lost 0 bases and 3 bases, in that order; junction bases with no gene match: 2. Germline-derived CDR1 and CDR2 are SGHTA and FQGNSA. Written as DNA, the CDR3 is TGTGCCAGCAGCTTAGCCGGGACAGGGCCTAATGAAAAACTGTTTTTT. Protein: CASSLAGTGPNEKLFF.

The chain couples TRBV23-1 to TRBJ2-1; TRBD1 matches at 7 bases. TRBV23-1 belongs to the ORF category, with a function that is uncertain. This CDR3 has 16 residues. V was clipped by 2 bases and J by 2 bases; unmatched bases: 6. The CDR3 region is CASSQTGTDPYNEQFF. For the CDR3, the DNA is TGCGCCAGCAGTCAAACCGGGACAGATCCCTACAATGAGCAGTTCTTC.

This clonotype appeared many times. The rearrangement links TRBV10-3 to TRBJ2-5; D not resolved. V was cut by 4 bases and J by 5 bases, with 8 bases left in between. Germline assignment: CDR1 ENHRY and CDR2 SYGVKD. The CDR3 length is 12 residues. The CDR3 is CAISGPEETQYF. The CDR3 DNA sequence: TGTGCCATCAGTGGGCCGGAGGAGACCCAGTACTTC.